This entry features one T cell receptor (beta chain) sequence. This clone showed up just a few times. No antigen is known for it. Base qualities were left out, and no much larger clone turns up one base away. Reading the germline V gene gives CDR1 SGHTA and CDR2 FQGNSA. The CDR3 runs 13 amino acids, cysteine and phenylalanine included. Of the read, only the CDR3 DNA is kept; its 39 bases are in frame from base 1. Trimming costs V 1 base and J 6 bases, and their ends lie 10 bases apart. This entry comes from a study of cytomegalovirus exposure and HLA in healthy donors (dated by TCRdb to about 2017). For the study in its entirety: According to an earlier analysis of 587 of the donors, roughly 180 million T cells yielded over 90 million unique TCR beta sequences and 276 Gb of sequence data. Along with the roughly 670-subject first cohort, a separate validation cohort of over a hundred different subjects was used. An early release that covered roughly 600 HLA-typed donors contained approximately 300 gigabases of sequencing data and roughly 84 million unique TCR sequences. Using immunosequencing, the study profiled T cell repertoires from some 670 subjects and related those repertoires to cytomegalovirus serostatus. Donor age, sex, ethnicity and CMV serostatus were collected together with the repertoire data. To predict cytomegalovirus infection status, the study combined high-throughput TCR immunosequencing, statistical association of individual TCRs with disease status, and machine learning. Every discovery cohort repertoire had been produced on one sequencing platform. Typing coverage differed by locus: A, B, C, DRB1 and DQB1 were typed in roughly 620-630 donors, DQA1 in around 500, DPA1 in roughly 590, and DPB1 in 472. In a later analysis, previously published TCR beta repertoires from 666 donors were re-analyzed and high-resolution HLA genotyping was added so that TCR occurrence patterns could be studied. Across 398 genotyped donors of the cohort, an average of about 240,000 unique TCR beta nucleotide sequences per donor were sequenced, and 15% to 20% of those sequences were non-productive. A handful of DR-DQ haplotypes were handled as single units for association and clustering because linkage in the cohort was strong. The study was designed to test whether signatures of past pathogen exposure could be identified by cataloging public T cell receptors. Of the approximately 400 genotyped donors, 75% to 85% were placed in the genetic ancestry cluster associated with self-reported Caucasian donors. The later analysis used no new phenotypic data to find candidate immune exposures, relying instead on TCR beta sequences and their occurrence across donors. An earlier analysis of 587 of the donors applied high-throughput TCR beta sequencing to assess whether each TCR beta V gene segment acted as functional or pseudogenic. A later genetic analysis used genome-wide SNP genotypes for about 65% of the 666 donors, treating that subset as a discovery cohort. HLA typing included class I and class II loci at four-digit resolution. Overall study outcomes, separate from this receptor: A few of the identified cytomegalovirus-associated TCR beta chains were confirmed in vitro to be specific for cytomegalovirus antigens. A further reported finding was that TCR beta sequences accurately predicted the HLA-A and HLA-B alleles for most subjects in the first cohort. An association between a missense DCLRE1C variant and V-gene and J-gene trimming of TCR beta chains was found in a later genetic analysis and replicated in an independent cohort. According to a later analysis, TCR association rates differed among HLA loci, with DRB1 alleles showing the most associated TCRs and HLA-C alleles showing the fewest. Correlated functional status among segregating V segments might be attributable to linkage disequilibrium, but an unknown experimental factor could not be ruled out. According to a later analysis, parvovirus B19, influenza, CMV and Epstein-Barr virus appeared linked to several top co-occurrence clusters. A cluster of highly shared sequence variants was judged likely to represent a technical artifact of the sequencing pipeline. Specific HLA alleles were associated with more than 15,000 TCR beta sequences at a false discovery rate of 0.05 in a later analysis. In a later analysis, HLA-associated TCR beta chains were found to be more clonally expanded and to have lower generation probabilities than equally common non-associated chains. The classifier was reported to diagnose cytomegalovirus status with high specificity and sensitivity in both the original and validation cohorts. While some public TCRs were present in many individuals, most TCR sequences turned up only very rarely across donors. An earlier analysis of 587 of the donors showed that most TCR beta V segments appeared in productive rearrangements either about 90% or about 30% of the time, which broadly matched IMGT annotations. About 17 rarely observed V segments, including chromosome 9 orphons, were excluded from the earlier analysis of a few hundred of the donors because counts were too low. The presence/absence analyses assumed that sequencing depth was roughly uniform across donors, and that assumption may not be true. The 87-base-pair reads could not distinguish some IMGT-functional V segments, including TRBV6-2 and TRBV6-3, so those segments were excluded. In a later analysis, most CMV-associated TCR beta chains were found to appear HLA-restricted, with HLA associations seemingly driven largely by CMV exposure. The cohort was sequenced for TCR beta chains only, and without alpha or paired-chain data the features that could be detected were limited. Immune exposure information for the cohort was limited to CMV serostatus. The authors suggested that the approach could potentially be extended to other disease states and immunological phenotypes. The study listed 150 to 200 TCR beta chains as associated with cytomegalovirus. When HLA alleles, especially DR and DQ, strongly co-occurred, attributing TCR associations to individual alleles was difficult. Because HLA typing was missing for some donors at each locus, association tests included only the typed subset. In a later genetic analysis, fewer N-insertions in productive TCRs were reported among donors in an Asian-associated ancestry cluster than the roughly 670-donor mean.

The protocol used for the library was the immunoSEQ multiplex PCR assay. For the multiplex PCR, a mixture combining 60 forward primers for TCR Vbeta segments and 13 reverse primers for TCR Jbeta segments was used. Amplification of the CDR3 region of rearranged TCR beta genes was performed with a multiplex PCR assay on genomic DNA. The amplified TCR beta libraries were sequenced on the Illumina HiSeq System as 87-base-pair reads. As for how the authors treated the data: In a later analysis, roughly 80 million unique TCR beta chains were counted across the 650 to 700 repertoires, and approximately 9.9 million of these chains were shared by at least two donors. To remove PCR and sequencing errors, raw reads were error-corrected and collapsed into unique sequences using a nearest-neighbor algorithm that merged closely related sequences. Alignment of CDR3 sequences to IMGT reference sequences was used to assign V, D and J gene segments. Each retained sequence needed at least a six-nucleotide match to both a V gene segment and a J gene segment. Rearrangements were called productive when the CDR3 lacked stop codons and stayed in frame with V and J; all others were non-productive. CDR3 was defined by IMGT convention, running from the second conserved V-encoded cysteine to the conserved J-encoded phenylalanine. Sequences without an unambiguous match to a single V gene segment were excluded from the earlier analysis of 450 to 750 of the donors. In an earlier analysis of about 590 of the donors, a V segment was called functional when productive rearrangements were above 56.7%, and segregating when the standard deviation between donors exceeded 5%. A statistical classification framework was developed to diagnose cytomegalovirus status using the catalog of TCR beta chain sequences. In a later analysis, TCR nucleotide sequences were compared against IMGT/GENE-DB human TR gene sequences so that V and J genes could be assigned. A later analysis assigned CDR3 sequences and most-parsimonious VDJ recombination scenarios with the TCRdist pipeline. In a later analysis, each TCR beta chain was defined by its CDR3 amino acid sequence together with its V-gene family, and reads lacking a unique V-gene family were excluded. A later analysis removed several hundred highly shared, low-generation-probability nucleotide sequences to deal with suspected cross-contamination and a sequencing artifact. In a later analysis, a clonal expansion index was calculated for each public chain from normalized within-repertoire ranks of inferred template counts. In a later analysis, generation probabilities were computed using a VDJ recombination model fitted to out-of-frame rearrangements, and the results were checked against IGoR. In a later analysis, hypergeometric tests were used to score TCR-TCR, TCR-HLA and TCR-CMV co-occurrence, with a repertoire-size bias correction applied to TCR pairs. In a later analysis, false discovery rates were estimated by permuting HLA or CMV assignments 20 times. A later analysis grouped co-occurring TCRs with DBSCAN, adding TCRdist sequence similarity when clustering within HLA-allele-positive subsets. Repertoires with fewer than 30,000 or more than 120,000 public chains were left out of co-occurrence clustering, as were five repertoires with anomalous nucleotide sharing. TCRdb carries this immuneACCESS record with in-frame sequences only. Its versions omit some clonotypes, under half of them owing to an unresolved V gene in the studies checked, with the rest unexplained. V and J calls and clone size are those listed in that table; D and trimming were worked out from the DNA. Here the sample has around 150,000 clones; around three quarters occur a single time. The top ten constitute 2.1% of the sample.

The cohort consisted of fewer than 700 healthy bone marrow donors. At the time of sampling, every cohort member was nominally healthy, though immune exposures that went unrecorded were likely present. The donor tested CMV seronegative and was one of the 352 seronegative cohort members. Each donor provided a peripheral blood sample, and peripheral blood mononuclear cells were used for TCR beta sequencing. Genomic DNA was extracted from the blood cell samples with the Qiagen DNeasy Blood Extraction Kit. Sequencing was carried out using PBMCs. The clonotype originates from a man aged 35 to 55 in good health and CMV-seronegative. The rearranged chain carries TRBV7-2 and TRBJ2-7; the D region possibly corresponds to TRBD1 (5 bases align). The nucleotide sequence reads TGTGCCAGCAGCTTAGGGGGTGGGGCCGAGCAGTACTTC. It encodes CASSLGGGAEQYF.